The 14 T cell receptor beta chains below all came from one sample that was sequenced in a study of Ad26.COV2.S vaccination and SARS-CoV-2 variants. Sample treatment: roughly 20 received Ad26.COV2.S at low or high dose, single or two shots; 5 received placebo; per-sample allocation not given. After the first vaccine or placebo injection, samples were drawn on day 63. Some clones are missing from TCRdb's copy, which holds only in-frame ones; the method was immunoSEQ multiplex PCR. This table holds hundreds of thousands of clones, 92% found once. The sequencing used peripheral blood, collected in a trial of Ad26.COV2.S vaccine versus placebo. These receptors originate from a person aged 18 to 59 who received the Ad26.COV2.S COVID-19 vaccine or a placebo.

On this clone itself: This same CDR3 is encoded by further DNA sequences in the sample. V usage is TRBV7-2 and J usage is TRBJ2-7, with 10 bases matching TRBD2. The CDR3 length is 15 residues. CDR1 and CDR2 from the germline V gene are SGHTA and FQGNSA. The V and J ends lost 1 base and 4 bases, in that order; junction bases with no gene match: 4. The DNA of the CDR3 is TGTGCCAGCAGCTTAGGGGCTAGCGGGGGTTACGAGCAGTACTTC. This encodes CASSLGASGGYEQYF. Together with reference TRBV7-2 and TRBJ2-7, the CDR3 gives the full variable domain: GAGVSQSPSNKVTEKGKDVELRCDPISGHTALYWYRQSLGQGLEFLIYFQGNSAPDKSGLPSDRFSAERTGGSVSTLTIQRTQQEDSAVYLCASSLGASGGYEQYFGPGTRLTVT.

The rearrangement uses TRBV29-1 and TRBJ2-7; possibly TRBD1 for D (7 bases). Trimming removed 3 bases at V and 6 bases at J, with 21 bases between. CDR3 length: 15 residues. Germline assignment: CDR1 SQVTM and CDR2 ANQGSEA. CDR3 nucleotides: TGCAGCGTTGAGGGTCGGGAACAGGGGACTTCCGAGCAGTACTTC. Encoded protein: CSVEGREQGTSEQYF.

The chain is built from TRBV4-3 and TRBJ1-3; D ambiguous. CDR1 and CDR2 from the germline V gene are LGHNA and YSLEER. Trimming left V 4 bases short and J 4 bases short, with 14 bases between. The CDR3 runs to 15 residues. This CDR3 is CASSREGNTGNTIYF. CDR3 DNA sequence: TGCGCCAGCAGCCGGGAGGGTAATACGGGAAACACCATATATTTT.

The chain uses TRBV2 and TRBJ2-1; TRBD1 or TRBD2 may be the D gene (5 bases each). The CDR3 is 14 amino acids. Per the germline V gene, CDR1 is SNHLY and CDR2 is FYNNEI. V lost 7 bases to trimming and J lost 5 bases, with 15 bases between them. This CDR3 is CASTPGRENNEQFF. CDR3 nucleotide sequence: TGTGCCAGCACCCCGGGACGAGAGAACAATGAGCAGTTCTTC.

V is TRBV15 and J is TRBJ1-6; 7 bases fit TRBD1. The CDR3 is made up of 16 amino acids. Germline CDR1 and CDR2: LNHNV and YYDKDF (reference sequence). V lost 3 bases and J lost 11; bases outside the gene matches: 13. CDR3 sequence (DNA): TGTGCCACCAGCAGCGGCATCAGGGGGAAGTTGGCACCCCTCCACTTT. Translating it yields CATSSGIRGKLAPLHF.

V gene TRBV14 combines with J gene TRBJ2-1; TRBD2 agrees at 8 bases. This CDR3 contains 14 residues. Germline CDR1 SGHDN, CDR2 FVKESK. Trimming took 7 bases from V and 3 from J; bases not matched to a gene: 5. CDR3 loop: CASNPAGVYNEQFF. CDR3 coding DNA: TGTGCCAGCAACCCAGCGGGGGTCTACAATGAGCAGTTCTTC.

J is TRBJ1-6 and V is TRBV6-5, with 8 bases aligning to TRBD1. CDR1 and CDR2 from the germline V gene are MNHEY and SVGAGI. V trimming: 0 bases; J trimming: 13 bases; junction bases outside the gene matches: 8. The CDR3 is made up of 15 amino acids. This chain's CDR3 is CASSYSGQGLTPLHF. The CDR3 DNA reads as TGTGCCAGCAGTTACTCTGGACAGGGATTAACCCCCCTCCACTTT.

V gene TRBV6-2 or TRBV6-3 combines with J gene TRBJ1-1; no firm D call. CDR1 and CDR2 (germline): MNHEY, SVGEGT. This CDR3 spans 13 amino acids. V was cut by 6 bases and J by 4 bases, with 12 bases left in between. CDR3 residues: CASSPQAGTEAFF. CDR3 DNA sequence: TGTGCCAGCAGCCCCCAGGCGGGCACTGAAGCTTTCTTT.

This clone has just one count. The chain couples TRBV5-1 to TRBJ2-3; 8 nucleotides agree with TRBD1. V lost 0 bases, J lost 4 bases, and 7 bases stayed unmatched. This CDR3 has 16 amino acids. Germline CDR1 and CDR2: SGHRS and YFSETQ. CDR3: CASSLEGTGKADTQYF. DNA for the CDR3: TGCGCCAGCAGCTTGGAGGGGACAGGAAAGGCAGATACGCAGTATTTT. The whole variable domain, filled in from reference TRBV5-1 and TRBJ2-3, reads KAGVTQTPRYLIKTRGQQVTLSCSPISGHRSVSWYQQTPGQGLQFLFEYFSETQRNKGNFPGRFSGRQFSNSRSEMNVSTLELGDSALYLCASSLEGTGKADTQYFGPGTRLTVL.

V is TRBV7-9 and J is TRBJ1-2, with D unclear. The germline V and J ends were trimmed by 1 base and 2 bases, with 5 bases remaining between them. The CDR3 contains 13 residues. Germline loops: CDR1 SEHNR, CDR2 FQNEAQ (reference sequence). The CDR3 loop is CASSLEENYGYTF. CDR3 nucleotides: TGTGCCAGCAGCTTAGAAGAGAACTATGGCTACACCTTC.

The chain uses TRBV27 and TRBJ1-6; perhaps TRBD1 as D (6 bases). The V gene's germline CDR1 is MNHEY and CDR2 SMNVEV (reference sequence). The CDR3 sequence is 16 residues long. Deletions cut 2 bases from V and 0 bases from J, with 8 bases between. The CDR3 DNA follows: TGTGCCAGCAGTTTAAGGGGGAGCTCCTATAATTCACCCCTCCACTTT. This codes for CASSLRGSSYNSPLHF.

The rearrangement joins TRBV19 to TRBJ1-6; D is perhaps TRBD1 (6 bases). The CDR3 is made up of 15 amino acids. Germline CDR1 reads LNHDA; CDR2 reads SQIVND (reference sequence). Trimming cost V 6 bases and J 0 bases, with 9 bases left between them. CDR3 sequence: CASRTGFSYNSPLHF. The CDR3 region has the DNA TGTGCCAGTAGAACAGGGTTCTCCTATAATTCACCCCTCCACTTT.

The CDR3 region has the DNA TGTGCCAGTTCACAGGGGGCAGGAACATCCTACGAGCAGTACTTC. This sequence encodes CASSQGAGTSYEQYF. This sequence joins TRBV27 and TRBJ2-7, with TRBD1 matching over 9 bases. The CDR3 extends over 15 amino acids. Germline CDR1 MNHEY, CDR2 SMNVEV (reference sequence). The J segment lost 1 base and the V segment lost 9 bases, leaving 10 bases of the junction unmatched.

The genes are TRBV7-9 and TRBJ2-1, with 9 bases fitting TRBD2. Germline loops: CDR1 SEHNR, CDR2 FQNEAQ (reference sequence). The CDR3 runs 16 residues. V lost 8 bases and J lost 0; bases outside the gene matches: 8. The CDR3 bases are TGTGCCAGCGGCCCTGTTAGCGGGGGCTCCTACAATGAGCAGTTCTTC. Translation gives CASGPVSGGSYNEQFF.